Listed below are T cell receptor beta chains from one sample, sequenced in a study of CD8 T cells in ankylosing spondylitis. TCRdb analysed the 5' RACE reads with MiXCR anew, one entry per CDR3 protein. Found here are around 39,000 distinct CDR3 sequences, over 10% of them singletons; the top ten hold 32%. The specimen was synovial fluid, either unsorted or a sorted T cell fraction (not recorded which). These receptor sequences come from a male donor with ankylosing spondylitis. Both conserved end residues are part of each CDR3. D genes are given only for firm matches. Only part of the rows carry a size: once, few, many, or a class if the clone is expanded.

d_call: NA; clone_size: many; v_call: TRBV9; j_call: TRBJ2-1; cdr3_aa: CASSGRTDDNEQFF; cdr3_nt: TGTGCCAGCAGCGGCCGGACAGACGACAATGAGCAGTTCTTC
d_call: NA; clone_size: many; v_call: TRBV20-1; j_call: TRBJ1-6; cdr3_aa: CSAKFTGADSPSPLHF; cdr3_nt: TGCAGTGCTAAATTTACGGGTGCGGACAGCCCTTCACCCCTCCACTTT
d_call: NA; clone_size: few; v_call: TRBV7-9; j_call: TRBJ1-6; cdr3_aa: CASRVDNSPLHF; cdr3_nt: TGTGCCAGCAGAGTTGACAATTCACCCCTCCACTTT
d_call: TRBD2; clone_size: many; v_call: TRBV20-1; j_call: TRBJ2-7; cdr3_aa: CSARAVQREFEQYF; cdr3_nt: TGCAGTGCTAGAGCGGTACAGCGGGAGTTCGAGCAGTACTTC
d_call: NA; clone_size: NA; v_call: TRBV5-1; j_call: TRBJ1-6; cdr3_aa: CASSPSVGAAYNSPLHF; cdr3_nt: TGCGCCAGCAGCCCGAGCGTAGGAGCTGCCTATAATTCACCCCTCCACTTT
d_call: NA; clone_size: few; v_call: TRBV7-8; j_call: TRBJ1-1; cdr3_aa: CASSLAPDMNTEAFF; cdr3_nt: TGTGCCAGCAGCTTAGCCCCCGACATGAACACTGAAGCTTTCTTT
d_call: TRBD1; clone_size: NA; v_call: TRBV4-1; j_call: TRBJ1-4; cdr3_aa: CASSPYGTGGEKLFF; cdr3_nt: TGCGCCAGCAGCCCCTACGGGACAGGGGGGGAAAAACTGTTTTTT
d_call: NA; clone_size: few; v_call: TRBV20-1; j_call: TRBJ1-2; cdr3_aa: CSATEPYGYTF; cdr3_nt: TGCAGTGCTACTGAACCCTATGGCTACACCTTC
d_call: NA; clone_size: few; v_call: TRBV28; j_call: TRBJ2-3; cdr3_aa: CASSPLGTQYF; cdr3_nt: TGTGCCAGCAGTCCGCTTGGTACGCAGTATTTT
d_call: NA; clone_size: NA; v_call: TRBV24-1; j_call: TRBJ2-1; cdr3_aa: CATSDQLSPRGNEQFF; cdr3_nt: TGTGCCACCAGTGATCAATTATCGCCTAGAGGGAATGAGCAGTTCTTC
d_call: NA; clone_size: many; v_call: TRBV25-1; j_call: TRBJ2-7; cdr3_aa: CASSAGSLAQYF; cdr3_nt: TGTGCCAGCAGTGCTGGGTCCTTGGCGCAGTACTTC
d_call: NA; clone_size: many; v_call: TRBV6-2/TRBV6-3; j_call: TRBJ2-7; cdr3_aa: CASTQPRVASSSYEQYF; cdr3_nt: TGTGCCAGCACCCAACCTCGCGTCGCCTCGAGCTCCTACGAGCAGTACTTC
d_call: NA; clone_size: few; v_call: TRBV15; j_call: TRBJ1-6; cdr3_aa: CATSTQYTEGGSPLHF; cdr3_nt: TGTGCCACCAGCACCCAATACACGGAGGGTGGTTCACCCCTCCACTTT
d_call: TRBD2; clone_size: few; v_call: TRBV7-9; j_call: TRBJ2-7; cdr3_aa: CASRGTSQYEQYF; cdr3_nt: TGTGCCAGCAGGGGGACTAGCCAATACGAGCAGTACTTC
d_call: NA; clone_size: NA; v_call: TRBV11-1; j_call: TRBJ1-1; cdr3_aa: CASSKTGPPTAMNTEAFF; cdr3_nt: TGTGCCAGCAGCAAAACGGGTCCCCCGACAGCCATGAACACTGAAGCTTTCTTT
d_call: NA; clone_size: few; v_call: TRBV12-3/TRBV12-4; j_call: TRBJ2-1; cdr3_aa: CASSPRPPFREQFF; cdr3_nt: TGTGCCAGCAGTCCCCGGCCCCCTTTCAGGGAGCAGTTCTTC
d_call: TRBD1; clone_size: NA; v_call: TRBV29-1; j_call: TRBJ2-1; cdr3_aa: CSVVGAPRDRENEQFF; cdr3_nt: TGCAGCGTTGTGGGGGCCCCTCGGGACAGGGAAAATGAGCAGTTCTTC
d_call: NA; clone_size: few; v_call: TRBV2; j_call: TRBJ2-7; cdr3_aa: CASRAGASYEQYF; cdr3_nt: TGTGCCAGCAGAGCAGGGGCCTCCTACGAGCAGTACTTC
d_call: NA; clone_size: NA; v_call: TRBV4-3; j_call: TRBJ2-3; cdr3_aa: CASSQENQFSTDTQYF; cdr3_nt: TGCGCCAGCAGCCAAGAAAACCAGTTTAGCACAGATACGCAGTATTTT
d_call: TRBD2; clone_size: few; v_call: TRBV4-3; j_call: TRBJ2-3; cdr3_aa: CASNSHEPGLAGGVADTQYF; cdr3_nt: TGCGCCAGCAACTCCCATGAACCGGGACTAGCGGGAGGGGTTGCAGATACGCAGTATTTT
d_call: NA; clone_size: few; v_call: TRBV11-2; j_call: TRBJ2-2; cdr3_aa: CASSPRRRTNTGELFF; cdr3_nt: TGTGCCAGCAGCCCCAGACGGAGGACGAACACCGGGGAGCTGTTTTTT
d_call: TRBD1; clone_size: NA; v_call: TRBV7-6; j_call: TRBJ1-1; cdr3_aa: CASSLRQGENLGSEAFF; cdr3_nt: TGTGCCAGCAGCTTAAGACAGGGAGAGAATCTTGGGTCTGAAGCTTTCTTT
d_call: NA; clone_size: many; v_call: TRBV9; j_call: TRBJ1-6; cdr3_aa: CASSVAGEIPLHF; cdr3_nt: TGTGCCAGCAGCGTAGCGGGGGAAATACCCCTCCACTTT
d_call: TRBD1; clone_size: many; v_call: TRBV29-1; j_call: TRBJ1-1; cdr3_aa: CSGLGGRGFTEAFF; cdr3_nt: TGCAGCGGATTAGGGGGCAGAGGTTTCACTGAAGCTTTCTTT
d_call: TRBD1; clone_size: few; v_call: TRBV6-2/TRBV6-3; j_call: TRBJ2-7; cdr3_aa: CASSRLLGQGHYYEQYF; cdr3_nt: TGTGCCAGCAGTCGTCTACTCGGACAGGGGCATTACTACGAGCAGTACTTC
d_call: NA; clone_size: many; v_call: TRBV6-2/TRBV6-3; j_call: TRBJ1-1; cdr3_aa: CASSYSKRAGTEAFF; cdr3_nt: TGTGCCAGCAGTTACTCGAAGCGGGCGGGCACTGAAGCTTTCTTT
d_call: TRBD2; clone_size: NA; v_call: TRBV11-2; j_call: TRBJ2-4; cdr3_aa: CASSSSGTSGGVIQYF; cdr3_nt: TGTGCCAGCAGCTCTTCCGGGACTAGCGGGGGAGTCATTCAGTACTTC
d_call: NA; clone_size: many; v_call: TRBV6-2/TRBV6-3; j_call: TRBJ1-1; cdr3_aa: CASSYNWGGTEAFF; cdr3_nt: TGTGCCAGCAGTTACAACTGGGGCGGGACTGAAGCTTTCTTT
d_call: NA; clone_size: many; v_call: TRBV5-1; j_call: TRBJ2-7; cdr3_aa: CASSLNYEQYF; cdr3_nt: TGCGCCAGCAGCCTTAACTACGAGCAGTACTTC
d_call: TRBD1; clone_size: few; v_call: TRBV5-7; j_call: TRBJ2-7; cdr3_aa: CASSLGGDRGSYEQYF; cdr3_nt: TGTGCCAGCAGCTTGGGAGGAGACAGGGGTTCCTACGAGCAGTACTTC
d_call: NA; clone_size: NA; v_call: TRBV29-1; j_call: TRBJ1-2; cdr3_aa: CSVEDIGRIRYGYTF; cdr3_nt: TGCAGCGTTGAAGATATCGGTAGAATTCGCTATGGCTACACCTTC
d_call: NA; clone_size: few; v_call: TRBV5-6; j_call: TRBJ1-1; cdr3_aa: CASSSRREWITEAFF; cdr3_nt: TGTGCCAGCAGTTCTCGGCGAGAGTGGATCACTGAAGCTTTCTTT
d_call: TRBD1; clone_size: many; v_call: TRBV7-9; j_call: TRBJ2-7; cdr3_aa: CASSVGDSYEQYF; cdr3_nt: TGTGCCAGCAGCGTCGGGGACAGCTACGAGCAGTACTTC
d_call: TRBD2; clone_size: NA; v_call: TRBV29-1; j_call: TRBJ2-1; cdr3_aa: CSVDLAGPYNEQFF; cdr3_nt: TGCAGCGTTGACCTAGCGGGGCCCTACAATGAGCAGTTCTTC
d_call: NA; clone_size: NA; v_call: TRBV20-1; j_call: TRBJ2-2; cdr3_aa: CSARALLLNTGELFF; cdr3_nt: TGCAGTGCTAGAGCCCTCCTTCTTAACACCGGGGAGCTGTTTTTT
d_call: NA; clone_size: many; v_call: TRBV4-3; j_call: TRBJ2-1; cdr3_aa: CASSPKRGLGQNNEQFF; cdr3_nt: TGCGCCAGCAGCCCCAAGAGGGGCCTAGGACAGAACAATGAGCAGTTCTTC
d_call: NA; clone_size: NA; v_call: TRBV7-2; j_call: TRBJ2-7; cdr3_aa: CASSLAQGANEQYF; cdr3_nt: TGTGCCAGCAGCTTAGCACAGGGTGCCAACGAGCAGTACTTC
d_call: NA; clone_size: few; v_call: TRBV4-1; j_call: TRBJ1-5; cdr3_aa: CASSRSQGSNQPQHF; cdr3_nt: TGCGCCAGCAGCCGGAGCCAGGGTAGCAATCAGCCCCAGCATTTT
d_call: NA; clone_size: NA; v_call: TRBV28; j_call: TRBJ1-4; cdr3_aa: CASSLWGTGGEKLFF; cdr3_nt: TGTGCCAGCAGTTTATGGGGCACAGGAGGTGAAAAACTGTTTTTT
d_call: TRBD2; clone_size: many; v_call: TRBV2; j_call: TRBJ2-5; cdr3_aa: CASHSGLAGVETQYF; cdr3_nt: TGTGCCAGCCACTCGGGACTAGCGGGAGTTGAGACCCAGTACTTC
d_call: TRBD2; clone_size: NA; v_call: TRBV27; j_call: TRBJ2-1; cdr3_aa: CASSLRLAGANEQFF; cdr3_nt: TGTGCCAGCAGTTTAAGGCTAGCGGGGGCCAATGAGCAGTTCTTC
d_call: NA; clone_size: NA; v_call: TRBV6-1; j_call: TRBJ2-6; cdr3_aa: CASSALEGGANVLTF; cdr3_nt: TGTGCCAGCAGTGCATTGGAGGGTGGGGCCAACGTCCTGACTTTC
d_call: NA; clone_size: many; v_call: TRBV12-3/TRBV12-4; j_call: TRBJ2-3; cdr3_aa: CASSSTGNRDTQYF; cdr3_nt: TGTGCCAGCAGTTCCACAGGGAATCGAGATACGCAGTATTTT
d_call: TRBD1; clone_size: NA; v_call: TRBV4-3; j_call: TRBJ2-7; cdr3_aa: CASSQLTGGSYEQYF; cdr3_nt: TGCGCCAGCAGCCAGCTCACAGGGGGCTCCTACGAGCAGTACTTC
d_call: NA; clone_size: few; v_call: TRBV28; j_call: TRBJ1-2; cdr3_aa: CASSLDPARGYTF; cdr3_nt: TGTGCCAGCAGTTTAGATCCCGCCCGGGGCTACACCTTC
d_call: NA; clone_size: many; v_call: TRBV10-3; j_call: TRBJ1-2; cdr3_aa: CAISEGAVWVNYGYTF; cdr3_nt: TGTGCCATCAGTGAAGGGGCAGTTTGGGTTAACTATGGCTACACCTTC
d_call: TRBD2; clone_size: few; v_call: TRBV9; j_call: TRBJ2-1; cdr3_aa: CASSARTSGEPYNEQFF; cdr3_nt: TGTGCCAGCAGCGCTCGGACTAGCGGGGAACCTTACAATGAGCAGTTCTTC
d_call: NA; clone_size: many; v_call: TRBV12-3/TRBV12-4; j_call: TRBJ1-5; cdr3_aa: CASSLGATNQPQHF; cdr3_nt: TGTGCCAGCAGTTTAGGGGCCACAAATCAGCCCCAGCATTTT
d_call: NA; clone_size: many; v_call: TRBV4-3; j_call: TRBJ1-6; cdr3_aa: CASSQGRGKPLHF; cdr3_nt: TGCGCCAGCAGCCAAGGTCGGGGGAAACCCCTCCACTTT